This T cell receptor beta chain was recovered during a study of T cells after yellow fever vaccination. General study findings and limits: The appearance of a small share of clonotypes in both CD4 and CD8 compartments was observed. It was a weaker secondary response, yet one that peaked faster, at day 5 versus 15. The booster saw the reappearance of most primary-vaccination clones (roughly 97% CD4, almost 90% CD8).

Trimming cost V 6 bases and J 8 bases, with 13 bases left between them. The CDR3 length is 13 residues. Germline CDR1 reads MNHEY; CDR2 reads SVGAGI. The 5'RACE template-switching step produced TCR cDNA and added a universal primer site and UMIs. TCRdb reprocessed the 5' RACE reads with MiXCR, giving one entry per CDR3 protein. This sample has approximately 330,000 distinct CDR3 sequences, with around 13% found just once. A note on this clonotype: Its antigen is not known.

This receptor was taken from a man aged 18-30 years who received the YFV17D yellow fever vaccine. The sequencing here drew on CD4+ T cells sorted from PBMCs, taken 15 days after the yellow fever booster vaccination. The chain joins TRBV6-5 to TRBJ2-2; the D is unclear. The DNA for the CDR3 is TGTGCCAGCAGCCCTAATTTTCGGGGGGAGCTGTTTTTT. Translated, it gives CASSPNFRGELFF.